The 11 T cell receptor beta chains below all came from one sample that was sequenced in a study of blood T cell repertoires in COVID-19. Repertoires were generated with immunoSEQ multiplex PCR, while TCRdb's copy carries only in-frame clones and drops some. Of 130,000 or so clones listed, just over 85% are singletons. Material: peripheral blood. These TCRs come from a woman in her sixties or seventies with acute or convalescent COVID-19.

The CDR3 bases are TGCGCCAGCAGCCAAGGAGGGACAGCTTCCTACAATGAGCAGTTCTTC. Translating it yields CASSQGGTASYNEQFF. The chain recombines TRBV4-1 with TRBJ2-1; 7 nucleotides align to TRBD1. CDR1 is MGHRA and CDR2 is YSYEKL in the germline V gene. The CDR3 spans 16 residues. With 1 base clipped from V and 1 base from J, the junction kept 4 bases outside the gene matches.

The J gene is TRBJ1-6, the V gene TRBV19, with 9 bases lining up with TRBD1. Germline CDR1 reads LNHDA; CDR2 reads SQIVND (reference sequence). This CDR3 spans 14 amino acids. The junction had 2 bases not matched to a gene; V was cut back by 6 bases and J by 5 bases. CDR3 sequence (DNA): TGTGCCAGTAGAGGGACAGGGAATAATTCACCCCTCCACTTT. It specifies CASRGTGNNSPLHF.

The V call is TRBV12-5, the J call TRBJ2-1; D may be TRBD2 (8 bases). The germline V and J ends were trimmed by 6 bases and 9 bases, with 27 bases remaining between them. The CDR3 spans 17 residues. Germline assignment: CDR1 LGHNT and CDR2 FRNRAP. CDR3 loop: CASGPPGLGGLRIEQFF. Written as DNA, the CDR3 is TGTGCTAGTGGCCCTCCGGGACTAGGGGGCCTTCGAATTGAGCAGTTCTTC.

The chain uses TRBV20-1 and TRBJ2-5, with no clear D. V dropped 3 bases and J dropped 5 bases, with 22 bases sitting between them. The CDR3 runs to 16 residues. Germline CDR1 and CDR2: DFQATT and SNEGSKA (reference sequence). The CDR3 region is CSASPQDSLGSETQYF. The CDR3 region has the DNA TGCAGTGCTAGTCCCCAGGATTCGCTTGGATCGGAGACCCAGTACTTC.

This clone was counted only a few times. The chain combines TRBV5-4 with TRBJ1-1; D gene unclear. The V and J ends lost 5 bases and 1 base respectively, with 15 bases between them. Germline CDR1 SGHNT, CDR2 YYREEE (reference sequence). The CDR3 has 15 amino acids. The CDR3 sequence is CASRREPSQNTEAFF. In DNA form, the CDR3 reads TGTGCCAGCAGACGTGAACCGAGCCAGAACACTGAAGCTTTCTTT.

This clone was found a few times. V and J are TRBV19 and TRBJ1-5; maybe TRBD1 (5 bases). This CDR3 has 15 amino acids. CDR1 and CDR2 from the germline V gene are LNHDA and SQIVND (reference sequence). V dropped 9 bases and J dropped 3 bases, with 18 bases sitting between them. The CDR3 DNA sequence: TGTGCCAGCTCGAGCCGGGGGGTATACAATCAGCCCCAGCATTTT. Protein product: CASSSRGVYNQPQHF. Full variable domain (outside the CDR3, taken from reference TRBV19 and TRBJ1-5): DGGITQSPKYLFRKEGQNVTLSCEQNLNHDAMYWYRQDPGQGLRLIYYSQIVNDFQKGDIAEGYSVSREKKESFPLTVTSAQKNPTAFYLCASSSRGVYNQPQHFGDGTRLSIL.

The chain employs TRBV7-2 and TRBJ2-1; 8 bases are shared with TRBD2. Germline V lookup: CDR1 SGHTA, CDR2 FQGNSA. J lost 9 bases, V lost 5 bases, and 12 bases had no gene match. The CDR3 length is 15 residues. CDR3 region: CASSTRAGAHGEQFF. In DNA, the CDR3 is TGTGCCAGCAGCACACGAGCGGGGGCCCACGGTGAGCAGTTCTTC.

The chain combines TRBV6-4 with TRBJ1-1; 7 bases are a match to TRBD1. This CDR3 comprises 15 residues. Trimming at V came to 6 bases and at J to 1 base, leaving 8 bases not matched to a gene. Per germline, CDR1 MRHNA and CDR2 SNTAGT. CDR3 nucleotides: TGTGCCAGCAGAGGGACAGAGGGGAGGAACACTGAAGCTTTCTTT. It specifies CASRGTEGRNTEAFF.

The rearrangement uses TRBV12-3 or TRBV12-4 and TRBJ1-2; no definite D call. The CDR3 is 12 amino acids. With 7 bases removed from V and 4 bases from J, the gap between germline ends came to 10 bases. CDR3 nucleotide sequence: TGTGCCAGCAACCCCGGCGGCTATGGCTACACCTTC. Encoded protein: CASNPGGYGYTF.

The chain is built from TRBV19 and TRBJ2-5, with D possibly TRBD1 on 5 matching bases. V was cut by 4 bases and J by 4 bases, with 10 bases left in between. Germline CDR1 LNHDA, CDR2 SQIVND (reference sequence). This CDR3 has 13 residues. DNA of the CDR3: TGTGCCAGTAGTAGGCAGGGAAGAGAGACCCAGTACTTC. Protein product: CASSRQGRETQYF. The full variable domain, completed using reference TRBV19 and TRBJ2-5, is DGGITQSPKYLFRKEGQNVTLSCEQNLNHDAMYWYRQDPGQGLRLIYYSQIVNDFQKGDIAEGYSVSREKKESFPLTVTSAQKNPTAFYLCASSRQGRETQYFGPGTRLLVL.

This chain's CDR3 is CASIPPVGTEAFF. The DNA for the CDR3 is TGTGCCAGCATACCCCCGGTCGGCACTGAAGCTTTCTTT. V gene TRBV28 combines with J gene TRBJ1-1, with unresolved D. Deletions cut 7 bases from V and 4 bases from J, with 13 bases between. Per the germline V gene, CDR1 is MDHEN and CDR2 is SYDVKM. CDR3 length equals 13 residues.